The subject of this entry is one T cell receptor (beta chain). As yet, its antigen is unknown. This record belongs to a study of T cells in localized non-small cell lung cancer. Broader study findings: An association was observed between higher blood T cell density and longer overall survival. Only one tumor region went through sequencing, so heterogeneity may still be there. Turning up in adjacent lung were a median 57 of the top 100 tumor clones. In uninvolved adjacent lung, T cell clonality reached its highest value, exceeding tumor.

The germline CDR1 and CDR2 sequences are SGHDT and YYEEEE. Trimming shortened V by 5 bases and J by 3 bases, and 14 bases separated the two germline ends. The CDR3 is 14 residues long. The repertoire was sequenced with immunoSEQ multiplex PCR; TCRdb's copy has only in-frame clones and lacks some. Found here are some 10,000 clones, 80% to 90% of them singletons; the top ten hold 8.5% to 10%. The origin of this receptor is a male donor older than 55 with stage III lung adenocarcinoma. Here the sequenced sample was peripheral blood, taken before any cancer treatment. V and J are TRBV5-6 and TRBJ1-1; weak D call: TRBD1 (6 bases). The CDR3 DNA sequence: TGTGCCAGCAGGCACACAGGGCGCGACACTGAAGCTTTCTTT. This translates into CASRHTGRDTEAFF.